Below are 25 T cell receptor beta chains sequenced from a single sample in a study of cytomegalovirus exposure and HLA in healthy donors. The study ran its PCR with 60 Vbeta and 13 Jbeta primers. Assay used: immunoSEQ multiplex PCR; TCRdb lists only in-frame clones, some missing. Here the sample spans 100,000 to 150,000 clones, around nine tenths being singletons. The material sequenced was PBMCs. The receptors derive from a young woman in good health and CMV-seronegative.

V and J are TRBV6-5 and TRBJ1-2, with D unresolved. V lost 4 bases and J lost 1, with 7 bases in between. This CDR3 has 13 amino acids. Per the germline V gene, CDR1 is MNHEY and CDR2 is SVGAGI. The CDR3 sequence is CASSFSYNYGYTF. CDR3 DNA sequence: TGTGCCAGCAGTTTCAGTTATAACTATGGCTACACCTTC.

CDR3 coding DNA: TGTGCCAGCAGCCCGGACAGAATCCACAATCAGCCCCAGCATTTT. Protein sequence: CASSPDRIHNQPQHF. This chain connects TRBV6-5 to TRBJ1-5; possible D gene TRBD1, 6 bases. The CDR3 totals 15 residues. Germline V lookup: CDR1 MNHEY, CDR2 SVGAGI. The V gene lost 6 bases and the J gene lost 3 bases, with 15 bases spanning the gap.

The genes are TRBV18 and TRBJ2-2, with D possibly matching TRBD1 (6 bases). The CDR3 totals 17 residues. The germline V and J ends were trimmed by 5 bases and 0 bases, with 16 bases remaining between them. Per germline, CDR1 KGHSH and CDR2 LQKENI. The CDR3 protein is CASSGPGQRANTGELFF. In DNA form, the CDR3 reads TGTGCCAGCTCAGGACCCGGACAGCGCGCGAACACCGGGGAGCTGTTTTTT.

The rearrangement links TRBV25-1 to TRBJ2-3; 14 bases map to TRBD2. The trim removed 5 bases at V and 6 bases at J, leaving 10 bases unmatched. Germline V gives CDR1 MGHDK, CDR2 SYGVNS. CDR3 size: 17 residues. CDR3 residues: CASSITRLAGGGDTQYF. CDR3 DNA sequence: TGTGCCAGCAGTATAACCCGACTAGCGGGAGGGGGGGATACGCAGTATTTT.

The chain combines TRBV4-3 with TRBJ2-7, with D maybe TRBD2 (5 bases). Germline V gives CDR1 LGHNA, CDR2 YSLEER. V lost 0 bases to trimming and J lost 6 bases, with 18 bases between them. CDR3 size: 16 residues. CDR3 nucleotide sequence: TGCGCCAGCAGCCAAGAGCGGACTTCCCCCCCCGGCGAGCAGTACTTC. Translated, it gives CASSQERTSPPGEQYF.

The chain has TRBV28 and TRBJ1-2, with 7 bases fitting TRBD1. The CDR3 length is 12 residues. Germline V gene data show CDR1 as MDHEN and CDR2 as SYDVKM. After removal of 7 bases from V and 3 bases from J, the junction contained 2 bases not matched to a gene. This CDR3 is CASKGQHYGYTF. For the CDR3, the DNA is TGTGCCAGCAAGGGACAGCACTATGGCTACACCTTC.

This clone was observed a single time. The chain uses TRBV15 and TRBJ1-4; 7 bases line up with TRBD1. The germline V gene has CDR1 LNHNV and CDR2 YYDKDF (reference sequence). Germline trimming cut 2 bases from V and 9 bases from J; bases unmatched to any gene: 9. The CDR3 covers 15 residues. For the CDR3, the DNA is TGTGCCACCAGCAGATCCGGGACAGCGGTACAAAAACTGTTTTTT. It yields the protein CATSRSGTAVQKLFF.

This chain joins TRBV25-1 and TRBJ1-1; maybe TRBD1 (6 bases). Germline values: CDR1 MGHDK, CDR2 SYGVNS. V was pared by 5 bases and J by 5 bases, with 12 bases between. The CDR3 totals 13 residues. CDR3 sequence: CASSITGRTEAFF. The CDR3, as DNA: TGTGCCAGCAGTATAACAGGGCGGACTGAAGCTTTCTTT.

V gene TRBV28 combines with J gene TRBJ1-5; tentative D call: TRBD1 (6 bases). The CDR3 runs 14 residues. Between the trimmed V and J ends, which lost 5 bases and 6 bases, there was a span of 14 bases. Germline CDR1 MDHEN, CDR2 SYDVKM. Written as DNA, the CDR3 is TGTGCCAGCAGTCATGACAGGTCCGTTCAGCCCCAGCATTTT. Translating it yields CASSHDRSVQPQHF.

The chain has TRBV5-1 and TRBJ2-7; 12 positions match TRBD2. Looked up from germline, CDR1 is SGHRS and CDR2 is YFSETQ. V lost 3 bases to trimming and J lost 5 bases; unmatched junction nucleotides: 6. The CDR3 extends over 15 amino acids. CDR3 in amino acids: CASSYQGLAGDEQYF. The DNA for the CDR3 is TGCGCCAGCAGCTACCAGGGACTAGCGGGCGACGAGCAGTACTTC. Together with reference TRBV5-1 and TRBJ2-7, the CDR3 gives the full variable domain: KAGVTQTPRYLIKTRGQQVTLSCSPISGHRSVSWYQQTPGQGLQFLFEYFSETQRNKGNFPGRFSGRQFSNSRSEMNVSTLELGDSALYLCASSYQGLAGDEQYFGPGTRLTVT.

The chain joins TRBV28 to TRBJ2-7; D may be TRBD1 (5 bases). The CDR3 is 14 amino acids. Germline CDR1 reads MDHEN; CDR2 reads SYDVKM. Trimming took 2 bases from V and 0 from J, leaving 8 bases between them. In DNA form, the CDR3 reads TGTGCCAGCAGTTTACAGGGATTCTCCTACGAGCAGTACTTC. This sequence encodes CASSLQGFSYEQYF.

This rearrangement joins TRBV5-6 to TRBJ1-3; the D is unclear. Trimming stripped 2 bases from V and 4 bases from J, with 7 bases between. The CDR3 is made up of 13 amino acids. Germline values: CDR1 SGHDT, CDR2 YYEEEE. The CDR3 region is CASSFGRGNTIYF. CDR3 coding DNA: TGTGCCAGCAGCTTTGGCCGAGGAAACACCATATATTTT. Using reference TRBV5-6 and TRBJ1-3 for the parts outside the CDR3, the full variable domain is DAGVTQSPTHLIKTRGQQVTLRCSPKSGHDTVSWYQQALGQGPQFIFQYYEEEERQRGNFPDRFSGHQFPNYSSELNVNALLLGDSALYLCASSFGRGNTIYFGEGSWLTVV.

Notes on this clone: A read error may produce the germline difference seen at one junction end. The V gene is TRBV4-1, the J gene TRBJ1-2, with 7 positions matching TRBD1. This CDR3 spans 14 amino acids. Per the germline V gene, CDR1 is MGHRA and CDR2 is YSYEKL. For the CDR3, the DNA is TGCGCCAGCAGCCCCCCGGACAGGAACTATGGCTACCCCTTC. Translating it yields CASSPPDRNYGYPF.

This clone was picked up one time. The chain has TRBV29-1 and TRBJ2-7; 9 nucleotides agree with TRBD2. Germline assignment: CDR1 SQVTM and CDR2 ANQGSEA. Unmatched junction bases numbered 5, after V lost 5 bases and J lost 3 bases. The CDR3 is 13 amino acids. The CDR3 here is CSVLAGAYYEQYF. CDR3 sequence (DNA): TGCAGCGTTTTAGCGGGGGCATACTACGAGCAGTACTTC.

The J gene is TRBJ1-3, the V gene TRBV5-5, with TRBD1 matching over 7 bases. Germline values: CDR1 SGHKS, CDR2 YYEKEE (reference sequence). The trim removed 0 bases at V and 8 bases at J, leaving 5 bases unmatched. The CDR3 is 14 residues long. Here the CDR3 reads CASSLGQGADTIYF. The CDR3 DNA follows: TGTGCCAGCAGCTTGGGACAGGGAGCCGACACCATATATTTT.

The table lists this clone with a count of one. The V and J genes are TRBV7-2 and TRBJ2-3; D unresolved. This CDR3 has 15 residues. V lost 5 bases and J lost 3, with 15 bases in between. Germline V gene sequence: CDR1 SGHTA, CDR2 FQGNSA. The chain's CDR3 is CASSPRAALTDTQYF. The CDR3 nucleotides read TGTGCCAGCAGCCCTCGCGCGGCCCTAACAGATACGCAGTATTTT.

The V call is TRBV6-5, the J call TRBJ2-1, with a weak D call TRBD2 (5 bases). The CDR3 totals 16 residues. V was clipped by 0 bases and J by 7 bases, with 16 bases between them. Germline V gene lookup returns CDR1 MNHEY and CDR2 SVGAGI. The CDR3 reads CASSYSITSGQNEQFF. As DNA, the CDR3 is TGTGCCAGCAGTTACTCGATCACCAGCGGTCAGAATGAGCAGTTCTTC.

The gene calls are TRBV11-2 and TRBJ1-1, with TRBD1 matching 10 bases. V dropped 5 bases and J dropped 0; count of bases not matched to a gene: 3. The CDR3 is made up of 15 amino acids. Per the germline V gene, CDR1 is SGHAT and CDR2 is FQNNGV. CDR3 region: CASSVGQGVNTEAFF. Written as DNA, the CDR3 is TGTGCCAGCAGCGTAGGACAGGGGGTGAACACTGAAGCTTTCTTT.

The V gene is TRBV20-1, the J gene TRBJ2-7; D possibly corresponds to TRBD1 (6 bases). The CDR3 sequence is 11 residues long. Germline CDR1 is DFQATT and CDR2 is SNEGSKA (reference sequence). V was trimmed by 6 bases and J by 7 bases, leaving 13 bases between them. The CDR3 spells CSAVPGAEQYF. Written as DNA, the CDR3 is TGCAGTGCCGTTCCAGGGGCTGAGCAGTACTTC.

This clone turned up a few times. The chain is built from TRBV4-1 and TRBJ1-1; a possible D gene is TRBD1 (5 bases). Deletions cut 7 bases from V and 0 bases from J, with 12 bases between. CDR3 size: 14 residues. Germline CDR1 reads MGHRA; CDR2 reads YSYEKL. CDR3 protein: CASTRGRVNTEAFF. As DNA, the CDR3 is TGCGCCAGCACAAGGGGCAGGGTGAACACTGAAGCTTTCTTT.

The chain uses TRBV27 and TRBJ2-1, with a weak D call TRBD2 (5 bases). With 5 bases removed from V and 2 bases from J, the gap between germline ends came to 16 bases. This CDR3 contains 16 residues. CDR1 MNHEY and CDR2 SMNVEV come from the germline V gene (reference sequence). CDR3 nucleotides: TGTGCCAGCAGTACGAGGAGGCCGAGTCCCTACAATGAGCAGTTCTTC. This translates into CASSTRRPSPYNEQFF.

The chain has TRBV28 and TRBJ1-6; 7 bases align to TRBD1. The length of the CDR3 is 15 residues. V lost 7 bases to trimming and J lost 9 bases; unmatched junction nucleotides: 12. Per the germline V gene, CDR1 is MDHEN and CDR2 is SYDVKM. In DNA form, the CDR3 reads TGTGCCAGCAAAGGGACAGCTGGGGCCCGTTCACCCCTCCACTTT. Translated, it gives CASKGTAGARSPLHF.

This chain joins TRBV25-1 and TRBJ1-1; 12 bases map to TRBD1. The V segment lost 4 bases and the J segment 4 bases; nucleotides outside the gene matches: 7. The length of the CDR3 is 16 residues. Germline V lookup: CDR1 MGHDK, CDR2 SYGVNS. CDR3: CASSGRDRGLVTEAFF. The CDR3 coding sequence is TGTGCCAGCAGTGGACGGGACAGGGGGCTTGTCACTGAAGCTTTCTTT.

As concerns this clone: At the DNA level, this CDR3 is encoded by other sequences in the same sample as well. The genes are TRBV29-1 and TRBJ2-5; 10 positions match TRBD1. Germline CDR1 reads SQVTM; CDR2 reads ANQGSEA. With 6 bases clipped from V and 1 base from J, the junction kept 2 bases outside the gene matches. The CDR3 totals 13 residues. The CDR3 here is CSVRTGGQETQYF. DNA of the CDR3: TGCAGCGTCCGGACAGGGGGCCAAGAGACCCAGTACTTC.

This chain connects TRBV7-2 to TRBJ1-5; D perhaps matches TRBD1 (5 bases). Germline CDR1 reads SGHTA; CDR2 reads FQGNSA. This CDR3 comprises 12 residues. Between the trimmed V and J ends, which lost 11 bases and 4 bases, there was a span of 12 bases. For the CDR3, the DNA is TGTGCCTGCGGGACGAATAATCAGCCCCAGCATTTT. This gives the protein CACGTNNQPQHF. The whole variable domain, remainder taken from reference TRBV7-2 and TRBJ1-5, is GAGVSQSPSNKVTEKGKDVELRCDPISGHTALYWYRQSLGQGLEFLIYFQGNSAPDKSGLPSDRFSAERTGGSVSTLTIQRTQQEDSAVYLCACGTNNQPQHFGDGTRLSIL.